This T cell receptor beta chain appears in the sequencing data of a study of shared T cell receptors in the human thymus. Per the germline V gene, CDR1 is MNHEY and CDR2 is SMNVEV (reference sequence). This CDR3 has 17 residues. V was clipped by 3 bases and J by 0 bases; unmatched bases: 7. Some clones are missing from TCRdb's copy, which holds only in-frame ones; the method was immunoSEQ multiplex PCR. This table has hundreds of thousands of clones, around 87% appearing once. These sequences were also reported in another study, on human thymus T cells. That source notes: Obtained as resections during corrective heart surgery, the thymus tissue was then studied. Unrelated people showed highly overlapping thymic repertoires, related research reported.

The gene calls are TRBV27 and TRBJ1-4, with 7 bases aligning to TRBD1. Sample: thymocytes. The source of this sequence is a boy under two years old with a congenital heart defect. The CDR3 DNA is TGTGCCAGCAGTTTCACCGGGACAGCCCCAACTAATGAAAAACTGTTTTTT. It codes for CASSFTGTAPTNEKLFF.